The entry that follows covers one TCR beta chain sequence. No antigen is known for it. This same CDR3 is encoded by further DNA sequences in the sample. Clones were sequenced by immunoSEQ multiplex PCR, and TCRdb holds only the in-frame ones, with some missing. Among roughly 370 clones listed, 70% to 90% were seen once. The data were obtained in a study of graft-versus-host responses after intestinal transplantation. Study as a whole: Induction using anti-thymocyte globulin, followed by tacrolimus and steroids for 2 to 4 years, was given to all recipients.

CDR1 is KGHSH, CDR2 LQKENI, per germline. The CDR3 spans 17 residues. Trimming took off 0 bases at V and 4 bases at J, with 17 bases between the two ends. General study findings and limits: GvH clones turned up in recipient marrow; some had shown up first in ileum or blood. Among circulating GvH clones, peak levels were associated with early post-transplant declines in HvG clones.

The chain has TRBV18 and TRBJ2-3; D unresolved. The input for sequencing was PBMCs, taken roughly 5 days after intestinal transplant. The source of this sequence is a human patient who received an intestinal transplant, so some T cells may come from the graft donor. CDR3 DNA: TGTGCCAGCTCACCACCGACTCCTGTGTCGGTAGCAGATACGCAGTATTTT. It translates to CASSPPTPVSVADTQYF.